A single sample is the source of the 22 T cell receptor beta chains below, sequenced in a study of technical replicates of blood from a handful of donors. The data were produced by immunoSEQ multiplex PCR, yet TCRdb's version contains in-frame clones alone and is incomplete. Counted here are tens of thousands of clones, over 85% occurring once; the ten biggest clones make up roughly 0.33%. Sequenced sample: T cells isolated from PBMCs. These TCRs come from a human donor in good health.

The J gene is TRBJ1-4, the V gene TRBV5-1; the D gene is possibly TRBD1 (6 bases). The V and J ends lost 0 bases and 6 bases respectively, with 21 bases between them. This CDR3 is 18 amino acids long. Per germline, CDR1 SGHRS and CDR2 YFSETQ. CDR3 nucleotides: TGCGCCAGCAGCTTGGGACTACAGGGTTTGGGACCCCATGAAAAACTGTTTTTT. Translation: CASSLGLQGLGPHEKLFF.

V gene TRBV5-4 combines with J gene TRBJ2-3; D not certain. The CDR3 extends over 13 amino acids. V lost 7 bases to trimming and J lost 2 bases, with 11 bases between them. Germline V gene sequence: CDR1 SGHNT, CDR2 YYREEE (reference sequence). The CDR3 DNA reads as TGTGCCAGCCTCACTGAGCCCACAGATACGCAGTATTTT. Translated: CASLTEPTDTQYF. Complete variable domain (other parts from reference TRBV5-4 and TRBJ2-3): ETGVTQSPTHLIKTRGQQVTLRCSSQSGHNTVSWYQQALGQGPQFIFQYYREEENGRGNFPPRFSGLQFPNYSSELNVNALELDDSALYLCASLTEPTDTQYFGPGTRLTVL.

The count of this clone is one. V is TRBV5-4 and J is TRBJ2-7, with 8 bases that match TRBD2. The CDR3 has 15 residues. Germline V gene sequence: CDR1 SGHNT, CDR2 YYREEE (reference sequence). V lost 5 bases, J lost 0 bases, and 7 bases stayed unmatched. Here the CDR3 DNA reads TGTGCCAGCAGGCCAACTAGCGGAGTCTCCTACGAGCAGTACTTC. It yields the protein CASRPTSGVSYEQYF.

This chain connects TRBV11-2 to TRBJ1-2; possibly TRBD1 for D (6 bases). Trimming removed 5 bases at V and 0 bases at J, with 16 bases between. The CDR3 contains 16 residues. Germline-derived CDR1 and CDR2 are SGHAT and FQNNGV. CDR3 sequence: CASSPDRQESNYGYTF. CDR3 nucleotides: TGTGCCAGCAGCCCTGATCGACAGGAATCTAACTATGGCTACACCTTC.

J is TRBJ2-7 and V is TRBV4-3; 8 bases line up with TRBD2. Germline CDR1 and CDR2: LGHNA and YSLEER. V was pared by 3 bases and J by 4 bases, with 5 bases of the junction left unmatched. This CDR3 has 14 amino acids. CDR3 sequence reads: CASSQEPGGYEQYF. CDR3 sequence (DNA): TGCGCCAGCAGCCAGGAACCGGGGGGGTACGAGCAGTACTTC.

The V call is TRBV25-1, the J call TRBJ1-2; 11 positions agree with TRBD1. Germline loops: CDR1 MGHDK, CDR2 SYGVNS. The V and J ends lost 6 bases and 8 bases, in that order; junction bases with no gene match: 5. The CDR3 is 13 residues long. For the CDR3, the DNA is TGTGCCAGCAGAGGGACAGGGGGGAGAGGCTACACCTTC. Protein: CASRGTGGRGYTF.

This clone was recorded a few times. The CDR3, as DNA: TGTGCCAGCAGTTCCCCGGGACAACCGAACACTGAAGCTTTCTTT. Translation: CASSSPGQPNTEAFF. The chain combines TRBV28 with TRBJ1-1; perhaps TRBD1 as D (6 bases). The CDR3 has 15 residues. Trimming removed 4 bases at V and 1 base at J, with 13 bases between. CDR1 is MDHEN, CDR2 SYDVKM, per germline.

This chain uses TRBV10-3 with TRBJ2-2; 15 bases are a match to TRBD2. Germline V gene lookup returns CDR1 ENHRY and CDR2 SYGVKD. Trimming cost V 8 bases and J 4 bases; bases outside gene matches: 5. The CDR3 runs to 16 residues. As DNA, the CDR3 is TGTGCCATCGGACTAGCGGGAGGGTCAGGCACCGGGGAGCTGTTTTTT. This encodes CAIGLAGGSGTGELFF.

The chain employs TRBV5-1 and TRBJ2-1; TRBD2 might be the D (5 bases). Germline loops: CDR1 SGHRS, CDR2 YFSETQ. Trimming stripped 4 bases from V and 6 bases from J, with 20 bases between. The CDR3 sequence is 16 residues long. The CDR3: CASSGHSASPGNEQFF. In DNA form, the CDR3 reads TGCGCCAGCAGCGGGCATAGCGCGTCTCCTGGCAATGAGCAGTTCTTC.

This clone appeared once. The rearrangement links TRBV2 to TRBJ2-2; 8 bases agree with TRBD2. In germline, CDR1 is SNHLY, CDR2 FYNNEI. The CDR3 length is 14 residues. V lost 4 bases and J lost 4; bases outside the gene matches: 2. Here the CDR3 reads CASSGLAFTGELFF. CDR3 in DNA: TGTGCCAGCAGTGGACTAGCGTTCACCGGGGAGCTGTTTTTT.

With respect to this clone: One junction end does not reproduce the germline sequence, and a read error may be involved. This chain connects TRBV29-1 to TRBJ2-4; perhaps TRBD1 as D (6 bases). Germline V CDR1 and CDR2: SQVTM, ANQGSEA. The CDR3 runs 13 residues. CDR3 nucleotide sequence: TGCAGCGCTGAAAAGGAGGACAGAAACATTCAGTACTTC. Its protein product is CSAEKEDRNIQYF. Looking up the rest from reference TRBV29-1 and TRBJ2-4 gives the full variable domain: SAVISQKPSRDICQRGTSLTIQCQVDSQVTMMFWYRQQPGQSLTLIATANQGSEATYESGFVIDKFPISRPNLTFSTLTVSNMSPEDSSIYLCSAEKEDRNIQYFGAGTRLSVL.

On this clone itself: Relative to the germline gene, one junction end is altered; a read error may explain this. This rearrangement joins TRBV7-7 to TRBJ1-1; a weak D match, TRBD1 (5 bases). This CDR3 has 13 amino acids. CDR1 and CDR2 (germline): SSHAT, FNYEAQ (reference sequence). CDR3 protein: CASSSGLDTEAFF. The CDR3 DNA reads TGTGCTAGCAGCTCGGGACTCGACACTGAAGCTTTCTTT.

The V gene is TRBV28, the J gene TRBJ2-1, with TRBD1 identical over 8 bases. CDR1 and CDR2 (germline): MDHEN, SYDVKM. The ends lost 5 bases at V and 4 bases at J; junction bases unmatched: 10. The CDR3 runs to 16 residues. The CDR3 region has the DNA TGTGCCAGCAGTCCGGACAGGGAGGATTGGTACAATGAGCAGTTCTTC. This translates into CASSPDREDWYNEQFF.

The chain employs TRBV2 and TRBJ2-7; 10 nucleotides line up with TRBD2. Trimming removed 2 bases from V and 8 bases from J; junction bases left unmatched: 6. The CDR3 contains 14 residues. Looked up from germline, CDR1 is SNHLY and CDR2 is FYNNEI. CDR3 DNA sequence: TGTGCCAGCAGTGAAATCCCAGCGGGAGGGAAGCAGTACTTC. Translated, it gives CASSEIPAGGKQYF.

This chain connects TRBV6-1 to TRBJ2-5; weak D call: TRBD2 (5 bases). Trimming pared 9 bases from V and 4 bases from J, leaving 21 bases between. Germline CDR1 and CDR2: MNHNS and SASEGT. The CDR3 totals 15 residues. Written as DNA, the CDR3 is TGTGCCAGTGACCTCTTGGTGAGGGCCCCAGAGACCCAGTACTTC. This translates into CASDLLVRAPETQYF.

This chain joins TRBV6-5 and TRBJ1-2; perhaps TRBD1 as D (6 bases). Germline V gives CDR1 MNHEY, CDR2 SVGAGI. The CDR3 loop spans 16 amino acids. The ends were cut back, 2 bases at V and 4 bases at J, with 17 bases in the middle. CDR3 region: CASSYPEVGAGYGYTF. The CDR3 bases are TGTGCCAGCAGTTACCCGGAGGTGGGGGCAGGCTATGGCTACACCTTC.

The chain has TRBV5-8 and TRBJ2-1; D not resolved. The germline CDR1 and CDR2 sequences are SGHTS and YDEGEE. CDR3 length: 11 residues. Trimming took off 1 base at V and 8 bases at J, with 4 bases between the two ends. Here the CDR3 reads CASSLIDEQFF. The CDR3 DNA reads TGTGCCAGCAGCTTGATCGATGAGCAGTTCTTC.

This clone has just one count. The chain has TRBV29-1 and TRBJ2-2; a possible D gene is TRBD2 (6 bases). The V gene's germline CDR1 is SQVTM and CDR2 ANQGSEA. V lost 7 bases, J lost 0 bases, and 15 bases lay in between. This CDR3 contains 15 residues. The CDR3 DNA follows: TGCAGCGCCACGAGTGGGACTGCGAACACCGGGGAGCTGTTTTTT. Translation gives CSATSGTANTGELFF.

In regard to this clone: This same CDR3 is encoded by further DNA sequences in the sample. The genes are TRBV4-1 and TRBJ2-7; 12 bases align to TRBD2. The CDR3 sequence is 15 residues long. Germline CDR1 reads MGHRA; CDR2 reads YSYEKL. J gave up 2 bases and V 1 base, and 0 bases lay outside the gene matches. The CDR3 sequence: CASSQGLAGAYEQYF. CDR3 DNA: TGCGCCAGCAGCCAAGGACTAGCGGGAGCCTACGAGCAGTACTTC.

The V gene is TRBV7-3, the J gene TRBJ1-1, with 7 bases matching TRBD1. The CDR3 spans 13 residues. Per the germline V gene, CDR1 is SGHTA and CDR2 is FQGTGA. With 2 bases clipped from V and 7 bases from J, the junction kept 4 bases outside the gene matches. The CDR3 DNA reads as TGTGCCAGCAGCTTATTAGGGGGCGGTGAAGCTTTCTTT. Encoded protein: CASSLLGGGEAFF.

The J gene is TRBJ1-5, the V gene TRBV2, with 9 bases fitting TRBD1. With 5 bases clipped from V and 7 bases from J, the junction kept 6 bases outside the gene matches. Looked up from germline, CDR1 is SNHLY and CDR2 is FYNNEI. This CDR3 region has 14 residues. In nucleotides, the CDR3 is TGTGCCAGCAGTACAGGACAGGGGACCCAGCCCCAGCATTTT. As protein: CASSTGQGTQPQHF.

This chain connects TRBV28 to TRBJ2-6; TRBD1 matches at 12 bases. The J segment lost 2 bases and the V segment lost 7 bases, leaving 6 bases of the junction unmatched. Germline CDR1 is MDHEN and CDR2 is SYDVKM. The CDR3 length is 17 residues. CDR3 DNA sequence: TGTGCCAGCAAGCCGGGACAGGGGGCGACTGGGGCCAACGTCCTGACTTTC. It encodes CASKPGQGATGANVLTF.